The present TCR beta chain was sequenced within a study of CXCR3-negative and CXCR3-positive naive CD8 T cells. General study results and limits: CXCR3-expressing naive cells carried TRB CDR3s more hydrophobic than those of CXCR3-negative naive cells. Memory CD8+ cells had much lower diversity, and both naive subsets had comparably high diversity.

Germline V gene data show CDR1 as SGHAT and CDR2 as FQNNGV. The CDR3 is 15 amino acids. UMI-labeled 5' RACE yielded the TRB cDNA libraries. Using the 5' RACE reads, TCRdb records one entry per CDR3 protein without DNA. Listed are several thousand distinct CDR3 sequences; less than 1.5% falls within the top ten. As for this clonotype: Its antigen is currently unknown.

Material for sequencing was naive CXCR3+ CD8+ T cells from blood. Subset given: CD45RO-CCR7+CD27+CD95- naive CD8+ T cells expressing CXCR3 (TNR3+). The sequence was collected from a human donor in good health. Some clones in this sample may be carry-over from other donors' samples. The chain carries TRBV11-2 and TRBJ2-2; without DNA, the TCRdb call of TRBD1 cannot be checked. CDR3 protein: CASSFGTGDWELFFF.